This TCR beta chain appears in the sequencing data of a study of blood T cell repertoires in COVID-19. Turning to the study itself: Acute and convalescent COVID-19 samples came from the United States, Italy and Spain.

This table comes from immunoSEQ multiplex PCR, and its TCRdb copy is limited to in-frame clones, with some not included. Among 340,000 or so clones listed, 65% to 85% were seen once. V lost 3 bases to trimming and J lost 4 bases; unmatched junction nucleotides: 11. In germline, CDR1 is SGHKS, CDR2 YYEKEE (reference sequence). CDR3 length: 16 amino acids. In its sample, this clone was seen a few times. The TCR originated in a man between 25 and 39 years old with active or convalescent COVID-19. The material sequenced was peripheral blood. The rearrangement joins TRBV5-5 to TRBJ1-2; 8 nucleotides align to TRBD1. This CDR3 is CASSYTTRGQSYGYTF. The CDR3 nucleotides read TGTGCCAGCAGCTATACCACCAGGGGGCAAAGCTATGGCTACACCTTC.